This T cell receptor (beta chain) is from a study of cytomegalovirus exposure and HLA in healthy donors. Study-level findings and limits: Later on, an analysis found that several of the most significant clusters appeared to be linked to common viral pathogens, which included parvovirus B19. Of the V segments, some could not be distinguished, including TRBV6-2 and TRBV6-3, and were excluded.

The germline CDR1 and CDR2 sequences are MNHEY and SMNVEV (reference sequence). The germline V and J ends were trimmed by 4 bases and 3 bases, with 31 bases remaining between them. This CDR3 has 21 amino acids. Comments on this clone: Its target is not known.

Primers included in the PCR were 60 Vbeta and 13 Jbeta primers. Clones were sequenced by immunoSEQ multiplex PCR, and TCRdb holds only the in-frame ones, with some missing. There are some 92,000 clones in the sample; more than 60% occur only once, and around 3% lies in the top ten. The material sequenced was PBMCs. The chain employs TRBV27 and TRBJ1-5, with D tentatively TRBD1 (6 bases). The sequence derives from a man aged 30 to 39 in good health and CMV-seronegative. CDR3 protein: CASSSLGRALADRSVNQPQHF. The CDR3 DNA sequence: TGTGCCAGCAGTTCTCTAGGCAGGGCCCTTGCCGACAGGTCGGTCAATCAGCCCCAGCATTTT.